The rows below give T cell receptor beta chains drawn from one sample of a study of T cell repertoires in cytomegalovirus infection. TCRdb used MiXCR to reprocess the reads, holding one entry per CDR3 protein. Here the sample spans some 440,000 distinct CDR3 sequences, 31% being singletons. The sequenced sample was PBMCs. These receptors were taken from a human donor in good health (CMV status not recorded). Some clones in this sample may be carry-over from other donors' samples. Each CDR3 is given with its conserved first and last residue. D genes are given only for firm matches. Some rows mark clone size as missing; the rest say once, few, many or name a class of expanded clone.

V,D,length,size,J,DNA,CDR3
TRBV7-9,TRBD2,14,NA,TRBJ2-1,TGTGCCAGCAGTCTTAGCGGGGGGCCGAATGAGCAGTTCTTC,CASSLSGGPNEQFF
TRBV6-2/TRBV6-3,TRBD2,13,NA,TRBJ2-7,TGTGCCAGTCAGCTAGCGGGAGGAGGCGAGCAGTACTTC,CASQLAGGGEQYF
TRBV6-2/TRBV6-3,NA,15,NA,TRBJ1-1,TGTGCCAGCAGTTACTCTGGGACCTTGAACACTGAAGCTTTCTTT,CASSYSGTLNTEAFF
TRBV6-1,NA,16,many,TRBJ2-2,TGTGCCAGCAGTCCCTTTTGGGGCAAAAACACCGGGGAGCTGTTTTTT,CASSPFWGKNTGELFF
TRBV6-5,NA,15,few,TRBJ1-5,TGTGCCAGCAGTCCTCGACCTTACCCCACCCAGCCCCAGCATTTT,CASSPRPYPTQPQHF
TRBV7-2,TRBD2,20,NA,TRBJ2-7,TGTGCCAGCAGCAACGGTCGGACTAGCGGGGGCATTATCTCGACCTACGAGCAGTACTTC,CASSNGRTSGGIISTYEQYF
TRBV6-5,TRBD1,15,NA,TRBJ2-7,TGTGCCAGCGTGAAAAAGGGGGCCGGGGTCGGCGAGCAGTACTTC,CASVKKGAGVGEQYF
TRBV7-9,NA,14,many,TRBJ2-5,TGTGCCAGCAGCTTAGGGGAGTACCAAGAGACCCAGTACTTC,CASSLGEYQETQYF
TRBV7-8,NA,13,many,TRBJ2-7,TGTGCCAGCAGCCTCCTCTACAGCTACGAGCAGTACTTC,CASSLLYSYEQYF
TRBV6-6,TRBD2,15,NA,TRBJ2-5,TGTGCCAGCACCCTTGGCGGGGGACCCCAAGAGACCCAGTACTTC,CASTLGGGPQETQYF
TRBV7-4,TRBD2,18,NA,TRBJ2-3,TGTGCCAGCAGCTTAGTTCCAGCGGGGGGGCGAATCGCAGATACGCAGTATTTT,CASSLVPAGGRIADTQYF
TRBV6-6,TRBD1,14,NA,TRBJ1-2,TGTGCCAGCAGTTACGGACAGGGGTTCTATGGCTACACCTTC,CASSYGQGFYGYTF
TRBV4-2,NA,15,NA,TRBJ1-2,TGTGCCAGCAGCCAAGACCGCTCGGGGCCCTATGGCTACACCTTC,CASSQDRSGPYGYTF
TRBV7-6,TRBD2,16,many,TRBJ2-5,TGTGCCAGCAGCTTGGGTCTAGCGGGCCTGGGGGAGACCCAGTACTTC,CASSLGLAGLGETQYF
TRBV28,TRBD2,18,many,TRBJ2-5,TGTGCCAGCAGTTCCCGTTTTGGGTCTAGCGGGGGGGGAGAGACCCAGTACTTC,CASSSRFGSSGGGETQYF
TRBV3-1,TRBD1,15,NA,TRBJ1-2,TGTGCCAGCAGCCGCCGGGACAGGGAGTCCTTGGGCTACACCTTC,CASSRRDRESLGYTF
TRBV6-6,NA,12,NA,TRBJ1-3,TGTGCCAGCAGGGAGTCGGGAAACACCATATATTTT,CASRESGNTIYF
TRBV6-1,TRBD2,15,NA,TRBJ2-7,TGTGCCAGCAGCGTACTAGCGGGGGGCTCCTACGAGCAGTACTTC,CASSVLAGGSYEQYF
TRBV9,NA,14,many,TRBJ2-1,TGTGCCAGCAGCCGAGCAGGAGGCTACAATGAGCAGTTCTTC,CASSRAGGYNEQFF
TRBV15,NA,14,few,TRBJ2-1,TGTGCCACCAGCAGAGATCTCAGATCCAATGAGCAGTTCTTC,CATSRDLRSNEQFF
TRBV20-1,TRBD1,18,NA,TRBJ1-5,TGCAGTGCTATCGACGCAGGCCCGGGACAGAGTAGCAATCAGCCCCAGCATTTT,CSAIDAGPGQSSNQPQHF
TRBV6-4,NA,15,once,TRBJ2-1,TGTGCCAGCAGCCCATCCGGGGCACTCTACAATGAGCAGTTCTTC,CASSPSGALYNEQFF
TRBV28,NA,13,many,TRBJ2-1,TGTGCCAGCAGTTTACCAAATGGGAATGAGCAGTTCTTC,CASSLPNGNEQFF
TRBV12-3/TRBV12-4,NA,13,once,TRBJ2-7,TGTGCCAGCCGACGACACTCCGCCTACGGGCAGTACTTC,CASRRHSAYGQYF
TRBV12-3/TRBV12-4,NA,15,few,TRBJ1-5,TGTGCCAGCAGTTTAGCGAGCGGACCTAATCAGCCCCAGCATTTT,CASSLASGPNQPQHF
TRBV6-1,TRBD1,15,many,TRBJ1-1,TGTGCCAGCAGTCTAGGACAGGGGTGGAGGACTGAAGCTTTCTTT,CASSLGQGWRTEAFF
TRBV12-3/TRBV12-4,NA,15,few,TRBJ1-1,TGTGCCAGCTCCGAACGAGGGGCGATGAACACTGAAGCTTTCTTT,CASSERGAMNTEAFF
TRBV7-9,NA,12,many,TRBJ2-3,TGTGCCAGCAGCTGGAGCACAGATACGCAGTATTTT,CASSWSTDTQYF
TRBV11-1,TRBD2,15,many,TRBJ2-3,TGTGCCAGCAGCTTACTCGGGGGGGCCGGGGATACGCAGTATTTT,CASSLLGGAGDTQYF
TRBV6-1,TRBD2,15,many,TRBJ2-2,TGTGCCAGCAGCCCGGGACTAGCGGGCACCGGGGAGCTGTTTTTT,CASSPGLAGTGELFF
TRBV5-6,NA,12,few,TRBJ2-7,TGTGCCAGCAGCAACAATGCCTACGAGCAGTACTTC,CASSNNAYEQYF
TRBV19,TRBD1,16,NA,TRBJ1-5,TGTGCCAGTAGTCCTGGAGACAGGGGTAGCAATCAGCCCCAGCATTTT,CASSPGDRGSNQPQHF
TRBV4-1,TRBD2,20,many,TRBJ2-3,TGCGCCAGCAGCCAAGATCCGACGACTAGCGGGGGGCTTAGCACAGATACGCAGTATTTT,CASSQDPTTSGGLSTDTQYF
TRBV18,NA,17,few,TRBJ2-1,TGTGCCAGCTCACTAAGTGGGGTAGCCGGAAACTACAATGAGCAGTTCTTC,CASSLSGVAGNYNEQFF
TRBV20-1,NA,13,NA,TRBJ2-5,TGCAGTGCTAGAGATACCCTGATAGAGACCCAGTACTTC,CSARDTLIETQYF
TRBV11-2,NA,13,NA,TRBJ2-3,TGTGCCAGCAGCCCCAGGGGGGGGATGATGCAGTATTTT,CASSPRGGMMQYF
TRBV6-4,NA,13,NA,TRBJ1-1,TGTGCCAGCAGTGACGTGGGGGGTTCTGAAGCTTTCTTT,CASSDVGGSEAFF
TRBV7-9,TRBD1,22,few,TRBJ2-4,TGTGCCAGCAGCTTAGAGCTATCGATTGGGGACAGGGGGCGTTTGGACAAAAACATTCAGTACTTC,CASSLELSIGDRGRLDKNIQYF
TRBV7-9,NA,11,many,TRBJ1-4,TGTGCCAGCAGCCCTGGACATCACCTGTTTTTT,CASSPGHHLFF
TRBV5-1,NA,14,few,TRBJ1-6,TGCGCCAGCAGCTTGGGTCACGATAATTCACCCCTCCACTTT,CASSLGHDNSPLHF
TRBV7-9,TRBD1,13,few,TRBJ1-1,TGTGCCAGCAGGAGCTCCGGGACAGGGCAAGCTTTCTTT,CASRSSGTGQAFF
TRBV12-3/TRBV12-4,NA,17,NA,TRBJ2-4,TGTGCCAGCAGTTTATGGGGACCGAACCTAGCCAAAAACATTCAGTACTTC,CASSLWGPNLAKNIQYF
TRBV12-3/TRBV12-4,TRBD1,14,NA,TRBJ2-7,TGTGCCAGCAGTTTAGACAGGGGGCTTAACGAGCAGTACTTC,CASSLDRGLNEQYF
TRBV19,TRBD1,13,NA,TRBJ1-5,TGTGCCAGTAGTTACACAGGGGATGAGCCCCAGCATTTT,CASSYTGDEPQHF
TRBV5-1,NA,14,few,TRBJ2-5,TGCGCCAGCAGCTTCGGGACACCTAAAGAGACCCAGTACTTC,CASSFGTPKETQYF
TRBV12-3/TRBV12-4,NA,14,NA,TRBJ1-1,TGTGCCAGCAGTTTAGGGCCCATGAACACTGAAGCTTTCTTT,CASSLGPMNTEAFF
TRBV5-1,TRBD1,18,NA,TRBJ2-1,TGCGCCAGCAGCCAGGACAGGGGTCGGCCTAGCGGCGGCAATGAGCAGTTCTTC,CASSQDRGRPSGGNEQFF
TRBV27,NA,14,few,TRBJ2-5,TGTGCCAGCGCCTTCAGGGCAGCTCAAGAGACCCAGTACTTC,CASAFRAAQETQYF
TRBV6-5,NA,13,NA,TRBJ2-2,TGTGCCAGCAGTATTAGCGGTGCCGGGGAGCTGTTTTTT,CASSISGAGELFF
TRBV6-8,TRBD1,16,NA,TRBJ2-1,TGTGCCAGCAGTTACCCCGACAGGGCGGGCTACAATGAGCAGTTCTTC,CASSYPDRAGYNEQFF
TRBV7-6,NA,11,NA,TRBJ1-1,TGTGCCGTCCAACAGGACACTGAAGCTTTCTTT,CAVQQDTEAFF
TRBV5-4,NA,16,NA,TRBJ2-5,TGTGCCAGCAGCTTGGACCCGGACGGTTTGACGGAGACCCAGTACTTC,CASSLDPDGLTETQYF
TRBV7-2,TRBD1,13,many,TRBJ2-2,TGTGCCAGCAGCCTTGACAGGGCCGGGGAGCTGTTTTTT,CASSLDRAGELFF
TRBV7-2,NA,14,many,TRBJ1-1,TGTGCCAGCAGCCTACAGAGACTACAAGCTGAAGCTTTCTTT,CASSLQRLQAEAFF
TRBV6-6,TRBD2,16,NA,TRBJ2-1,TGTGCCAGCAGTTACTCAGGACTAGCGGGCGAAAATGAGCAGTTCTTC,CASSYSGLAGENEQFF
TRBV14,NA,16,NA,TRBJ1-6,TGTGCCAGCAGCCTCCCTACAGGGATGGGGAATTCACCCCTCCACTTT,CASSLPTGMGNSPLHF
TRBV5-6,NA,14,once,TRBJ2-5,TGTGCCAGCAGCTTTGGGACCGGGACGGAGACCCAGTACTTC,CASSFGTGTETQYF
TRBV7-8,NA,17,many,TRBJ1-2,TGTGCCAGCAGCTTAAAGAGGGGAGGGCATCCTAACTATGGCTACACCTTC,CASSLKRGGHPNYGYTF
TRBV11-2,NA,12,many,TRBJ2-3,TGTGCCAGCCAGAGGGCGGCGACCCCACAGTATTTT,CASQRAATPQYF
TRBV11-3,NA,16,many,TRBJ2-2,TGTGCCAGCAGCCGTTACCGGGACGCTACTAACGGGGAGCTGTTTTTT,CASSRYRDATNGELFF